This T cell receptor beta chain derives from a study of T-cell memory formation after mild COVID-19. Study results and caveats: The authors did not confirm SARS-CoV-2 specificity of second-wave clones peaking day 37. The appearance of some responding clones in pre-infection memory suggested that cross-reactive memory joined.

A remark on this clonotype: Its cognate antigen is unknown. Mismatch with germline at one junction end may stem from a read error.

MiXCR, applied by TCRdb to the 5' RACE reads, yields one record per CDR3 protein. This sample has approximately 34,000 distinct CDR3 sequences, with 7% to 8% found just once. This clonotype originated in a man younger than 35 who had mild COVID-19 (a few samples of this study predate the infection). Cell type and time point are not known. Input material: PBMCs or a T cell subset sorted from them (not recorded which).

The CDR3 loop is CASSIAERRGKLFF. In DNA form, the CDR3 reads TGTGCCAGCAGTATAGCAGAAAGGAGAGGAAAACTGTTTTTT. The V and J genes are TRBV12-3 or TRBV12-4 and TRBJ1-4; D not certain. The CDR3 is 14 amino acids.